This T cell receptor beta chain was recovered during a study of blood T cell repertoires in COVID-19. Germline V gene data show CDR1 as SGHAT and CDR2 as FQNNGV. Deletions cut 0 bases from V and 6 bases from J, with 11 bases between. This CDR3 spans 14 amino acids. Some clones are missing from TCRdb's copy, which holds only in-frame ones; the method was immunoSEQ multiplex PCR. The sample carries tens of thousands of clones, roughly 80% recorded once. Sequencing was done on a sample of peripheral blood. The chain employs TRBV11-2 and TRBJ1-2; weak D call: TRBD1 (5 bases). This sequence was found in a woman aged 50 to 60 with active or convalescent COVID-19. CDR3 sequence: CASSLDSGGHGYTF. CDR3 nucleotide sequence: TGTGCCAGCAGCTTAGATAGCGGGGGACATGGCTACACCTTC.